These T cell receptor beta chains were read from a single sample in a study of CXCR3-negative and CXCR3-positive naive CD8 T cells. Reprocessing the 5' RACE reads, TCRdb reports a single entry for every CDR3 protein and omits DNA. Recorded for this sample: some 49,000 distinct CDR3 sequences. The source material was naive CXCR3- CD8+ T cells from blood. All receptors come from a human donor in good health. Some clones in this sample may be carry-over from other donors' samples. CDR3s include the opening cysteine and the closing phenylalanine or tryptophan. The order of the fields is J gene, V gene, CDR3 protein.

TRBJ2-1	TRBV7-2	CASSLRLANNEQFF
TRBJ2-7	TRBV6-2/TRBV6-3	CASSSGTSGSLPYEQYF
TRBJ2-3	TRBV4-1	CASSRGLVPQGSDTQYF
TRBJ2-3	TRBV7-9	CASSPPAVQDTQYF
TRBJ2-7	TRBV12-3/TRBV12-4	CASSPRDSSYEQYF
TRBJ2-1	TRBV7-6	CASSLDYRGYNEQFF
TRBJ2-1	TRBV5-1	CASSWEVDRGSYNEQFF
TRBJ1-2	TRBV5-1	CASSPVLGSPANYGYTF
TRBJ1-1	TRBV20-1	CSAYRGEIYTEAFF
TRBJ2-1	TRBV30	CAWSGLAGPFF
TRBJ2-5	TRBV28	CASQTAETQYF
TRBJ2-7	TRBV4-1	CASSQVSGSNSYEQYF
TRBJ2-7	TRBV12-3/TRBV12-4	CASSTGSNLYEQYF
TRBJ1-6	TRBV13	CASSVGSGYNSPLHF
TRBJ2-1	TRBV5-5	CASSLEGLNNEQFF
TRBJ2-7	TRBV12-3/TRBV12-4	CASRNRDQSYEQYF